This TCR beta chain was observed in a study of cytomegalovirus exposure and HLA in healthy donors. Assay used: immunoSEQ multiplex PCR; TCRdb lists only in-frame clones, some missing. The sample records tens of thousands of clones, approximately 93% being singletons. The CDR3 contains 14 residues. Between the trimmed V and J ends, which lost 8 bases and 4 bases, there was a span of 14 bases. Germline V gene lookup returns CDR1 SNHLY and CDR2 FYNNEI. About this clone itself: Its specificity is unknown.

Points from the study as a whole: According to the study, 150 to 200 TCR beta chains were cytomegalovirus-associated.

The source of this sequence is a woman aged 25 to 39 in good health and CMV-seronegative. The sample consisted of PBMCs. The chain couples TRBV2 to TRBJ1-4, with D possibly being TRBD1 (6 bases). The CDR3: CASRFGGLNEKLFF. The DNA of the CDR3 is TGTGCCAGCCGCTTTGGGGGCCTTAATGAAAAACTGTTTTTT.